The 9 T cell receptor beta chains below were found in one sample sequenced in a study of cytomegalovirus exposure and HLA in healthy donors. With 60 Vbeta and 13 Jbeta primers, the PCR was carried out. Sequenced by immunoSEQ multiplex PCR; TCRdb stores in-frame clones only, minus some. The profile shows around 170,000 clones, about 84% of them singletons. Input material: PBMCs. Every receptor here comes from a man in his fifties or sixties in good health and CMV-seronegative.

Points on this clone: One end of the junction does not line up with germline, which may come from a read error. The V gene is TRBV7-9, the J gene TRBJ2-5; D might be TRBD1 (5 bases). Germline V gene lookup returns CDR1 SEHNR and CDR2 FQNEAQ (reference sequence). There are 12 residues in the CDR3. The CDR3 sequence: CSSSDSQETQYF. CDR3 nucleotide sequence: TGTTCCAGCAGCGACAGCCAAGAGACCCAGTACTTC.

The chain is built from TRBV9 and TRBJ2-1; TRBD2 agrees at 8 bases. This CDR3 contains 13 residues. Germline CDR1 reads SGDLS; CDR2 reads YYNGEE. With 7 bases clipped from V and 8 bases from J, the junction kept 8 bases outside the gene matches. This CDR3 reads CASARLARDEQFF. CDR3 nucleotide sequence: TGTGCCAGCGCACGACTAGCGAGGGATGAGCAGTTCTTC.

The rearrangement joins TRBV10-3 to TRBJ2-3; 10 bases fit TRBD2. V gave up 6 bases and J gave up 5 bases; unmatched junction bases: 5. Germline assignment: CDR1 ENHRY and CDR2 SYGVKD. CDR3 length equals 14 residues. The CDR3, as DNA: TGTGCCATCAGGGCAGCGGGGGGGCTAGATACGCAGTATTTT. It translates to CAIRAAGGLDTQYF.

This chain uses TRBV7-2 with TRBJ2-5, with D tentatively TRBD2 (5 bases). From germline, CDR1 is SGHTA and CDR2 FQGNSA. This CDR3 spans 16 amino acids. Trimming stripped 0 bases from V and 0 bases from J, with 11 bases between. The CDR3 is CASSLATTQYQETQYF. CDR3 nucleotides: TGTGCCAGCAGCTTAGCGACTACCCAGTACCAAGAGACCCAGTACTTC.

V is TRBV4-1 and J is TRBJ1-4, with D tentatively TRBD1 (6 bases). CDR3 length equals 15 residues. Germline V gives CDR1 MGHRA, CDR2 YSYEKL. Deletions cut 1 base from V and 17 bases from J, with 23 bases between. Written as DNA, the CDR3 is TGCGCCAGCAGCCAAGTCGGACAGACCCCTTTAAAGGGATTTTTT. Translation: CASSQVGQTPLKGFF.

The chain combines TRBV2 with TRBJ1-5; TRBD1 agrees at 8 bases. Germline-derived CDR1 and CDR2 are SNHLY and FYNNEI. This CDR3 comprises 14 residues. With 7 bases clipped from V and 3 bases from J, the junction kept 5 bases outside the gene matches. As DNA, the CDR3 is TGTGCCAGCAATCCGGACAGGGACAATCAGCCCCAGCATTTT. Its translation is CASNPDRDNQPQHF.

The chain joins TRBV13 to TRBJ1-1, with D unresolved. Trimming cost V 0 bases and J 4 bases, with 12 bases left between them. Germline V gene lookup returns CDR1 PRHDT and CDR2 FYEKMQ (reference sequence). This CDR3 is 15 amino acids long. For the CDR3, the DNA is TGTGCCAGCAGCTTAGGAAAGGGAGGGATCACTGAAGCTTTCTTT. It yields the protein CASSLGKGGITEAFF.

The sample holds one count of this clone. V and J are TRBV5-1 and TRBJ2-1; 10 nucleotides align to TRBD2. With V trimmed by 0 bases and J by 10 bases, 7 bases remained unmatched. CDR1 and CDR2 (germline): SGHRS, YFSETQ. The CDR3 extends over 15 amino acids. CDR3 coding DNA: TGCGCCAGCAGCTTGGGGACTAGCGGCCAACGGGAGCAGTTCTTC. It is translated as CASSLGTSGQREQFF.

The chain couples TRBV27 to TRBJ2-7; 8 bases are a match to TRBD2. With V trimmed by 6 bases and J by 2 bases, 9 bases remained unmatched. The CDR3 length is 15 residues. The germline CDR1 and CDR2 sequences are MNHEY and SMNVEV (reference sequence). In nucleotides, the CDR3 is TGTGCCAGCAGGATCTCCGGGACTAGTCCCTACGAGCAGTACTTC. Residues: CASRISGTSPYEQYF.